The 8 T cell receptor beta chains below all came from one sample that was sequenced in a study of blood T cell repertoires in COVID-19. Repertoires were generated with immunoSEQ multiplex PCR, while TCRdb's copy carries only in-frame clones and drops some. The sample lists some 220,000 clones; around four fifths were seen once. Sequencing was done on a sample of peripheral blood. The source is a woman of 80 years or more with active or convalescent COVID-19.

The chain uses TRBV28 and TRBJ2-1, with 7 bases aligning to TRBD2. The J segment lost 8 bases and the V segment lost 3 bases, leaving 7 bases of the junction unmatched. This CDR3 has 14 amino acids. Germline V gene data show CDR1 as MDHEN and CDR2 as SYDVKM. The CDR3 sequence: CASSFAGVSDEQFF. Here the CDR3 DNA reads TGTGCCAGCAGTTTCGCGGGAGTAAGCGATGAGCAGTTCTTC.

This chain connects TRBV5-1 to TRBJ2-1; 9 positions agree with TRBD2. The CDR3 contains 17 residues. Germline V gives CDR1 SGHRS, CDR2 YFSETQ. J lost 9 bases, V lost 3 bases, and 16 bases had no gene match. The CDR3 sequence: CASSSSRGAGGKGEQFF. DNA of the CDR3: TGCGCCAGCAGCTCAAGCAGGGGAGCGGGAGGAAAGGGTGAGCAGTTCTTC.

J is TRBJ1-1 and V is TRBV29-1; maybe TRBD1 (5 bases). The CDR3 has 12 amino acids. Looked up from germline, CDR1 is SQVTM and CDR2 is ANQGSEA. V was pared by 6 bases and J by 5 bases, with 13 bases between. DNA for the CDR3: TGCAGCGTACGGACATTGAGTACTGAAGCTTTCTTT. Protein product: CSVRTLSTEAFF.

This sequence joins TRBV5-6 and TRBJ2-7; D perhaps matches TRBD1 (6 bases). The CDR3 consists of 14 residues. CDR1 and CDR2 (germline): SGHDT, YYEEEE. Trimming removed 0 bases at V and 3 bases at J, with 10 bases between. The CDR3 region has the DNA TGTGCCAGCAGCTTGGGTTCCAGGGGCTACGAGCAGTACTTC. As protein: CASSLGSRGYEQYF.

The chain carries TRBV5-4 and TRBJ1-2; 8 bases are a match to TRBD1. V trimming: 2 bases; J trimming: 8 bases; junction bases outside the gene matches: 8. Germline assignment: CDR1 SGHNT and CDR2 YYREEE (reference sequence). The CDR3 length is 14 residues. The CDR3 region has the DNA TGTGCCAGCAGCTTCCCTAGGACAGGGCCCGGCTACACCTTC. This codes for CASSFPRTGPGYTF.

The rearrangement uses TRBV19 and TRBJ2-1; D possibly corresponds to TRBD2 (5 bases). The germline gives CDR1 LNHDA, CDR2 SQIVND (reference sequence). The CDR3 sequence is 12 residues long. Trimming took 3 bases from V and 9 from J, leaving 9 bases between them. The CDR3: CASSIGVGEQFF. CDR3 bases: TGTGCCAGTAGTATCGGGGTGGGTGAGCAGTTCTTC.

V and J are TRBV19 and TRBJ1-1; D ambiguous. Germline lookup yields CDR1 LNHDA and CDR2 SQIVND (reference sequence). The CDR3 has 13 residues. Trimming removed 2 bases from V and 7 bases from J, with 11 bases in between. The CDR3 loop is CASSIRPTHEAFF. The CDR3 DNA reads TGTGCCAGTAGTATAAGACCGACACATGAAGCTTTCTTT.

This rearrangement joins TRBV6-4 to TRBJ2-7; the match to TRBD1 covers 8 bases. The germline gives CDR1 MRHNA, CDR2 SNTAGT. The trim removed 8 bases at V and 3 bases at J, leaving 3 bases unmatched. The CDR3 has 12 residues. The CDR3 bases are TGTGCCAGCTGGACAGGGCGCTACGAGCAGTACTTC. It translates to CASWTGRYEQYF.